The subject of this entry is one TCR beta chain. The data derive from a study of blood T cell repertoires in COVID-19. Overall study context: What the recovered Cohort 3 donors had was two negative PCRs, clearance, or symptom resolution. Both acute and convalescent COVID-19 samples were obtained from the United States, Italy and Spain. Nucleic acid was either cDNA or gDNA, and it came from T cells, B-cell-depleted T cells, or PBMCs.

Those enrolled, adults aged 18 to 89 years, came from around 24 US areas. The CDR3 spans 12 residues. Germline assignment: CDR1 SQVTM and CDR2 ANQGSEA. The V gene end was trimmed by 7 bases and the J gene end by 5 bases; junction bases not matched to a gene: 2. Profiled with immunoSEQ multiplex PCR; TCRdb holds only in-frame clones, not every one. This table has some 330,000 clones, more than 75% appearing once. The sample comprised PBMCs or T cells enriched from blood (not recorded which). This TCR derives from a man aged 40-49 years in a cohort exposed to, infected with or recovered from COVID-19 (not recorded which). V and J are TRBV29-1 and TRBJ2-1, with 10 bases fitting TRBD1. The CDR3 reads CSGGQGHNEQFF. The CDR3 DNA reads as TGCAGCGGGGGACAGGGGCACAATGAGCAGTTCTTC.